The next 21 T cell receptor beta chains were all read from a single sample in a study of liver allograft versus peripheral blood T cells. As for the study in general: The study compared liver allograft T cell receptor repertoires against peripheral blood repertoires of liver transplant recipients.

TCRdb fed the reads into MiXCR, producing one record per CDR3 protein. There are some 7,200 distinct CDR3 sequences in the sample; 15% to 20% occur only once, and about 3% lies in the top ten. Receptors originate from a human patient who had a liver transplant. The graft donor may account for some of the T cells.

This clonotype was counted between two and nine times. This sequence joins TRBV20-1 and TRBJ1-4, with D perhaps TRBD1 (6 bases). In germline, CDR1 is DFQATT, CDR2 SNEGSKA (reference sequence). V was trimmed by 3 bases and J by 7 bases, leaving 15 bases between them. This CDR3 is built from 14 residues. The CDR3 DNA follows: TGCAGTGCTAGGAAGGGGGGGGGTTCTGAAAAACTGTTTTTT. It encodes CSARKGGGSEKLFF.

This clonotype was observed a handful of times. The rearrangement uses TRBV9 and TRBJ2-3, with D hard to call. The CDR3 loop spans 14 amino acids. CDR1 and CDR2 (germline): SGDLS, YYNGEE. V was trimmed by 0 bases and J by 2 bases, leaving 7 bases between them. The CDR3 nucleotides are TGTGCCAGCAGCGTAGTCGGCCACACAGATACGCAGTATTTT. Its protein is CASSVVGHTDTQYF.

A few counts support this clonotype. The chain is built from TRBV7-9 and TRBJ1-5, with D possibly matching TRBD1 (6 bases). V was pared by 5 bases and J by 5 bases, with 13 bases between. Germline V lookup: CDR1 SEHNR, CDR2 FQNEAQ (reference sequence). This CDR3 has 14 residues. CDR3 sequence reads: CASSKQGKDQPQHF. In DNA form, the CDR3 reads TGTGCCAGCAGCAAACAGGGAAAGGATCAGCCCCAGCATTTT.

This clonotype was counted a few times. This chain links TRBV11-2 with TRBJ1-2, with D tentatively TRBD1 (6 bases). The V end lost 5 bases, the J end lost 2 bases, and 9 bases lay between the germline ends. Germline lookup yields CDR1 SGHAT and CDR2 FQNNGV. This CDR3 region has 13 residues. The CDR3 loop reads CASSRQENYGYTF. The CDR3 DNA reads as TGTGCCAGCAGCCGACAGGAAAACTATGGCTACACCTTC. The variable domain in full, with the rest retrieved from reference TRBV11-2 and TRBJ1-2, is EAGVAQSPRYKIIEKRQSVAFWCNPISGHATLYWYQQILGQGPKLLIQFQNNGVVDDSQLPKDRFSAERLKGVDSTLKIQPAKLEDSAVYLCASSRQENYGYTFGSGTRLTVV.

The genes are TRBV7-2 and TRBJ2-7; 9 bases fit TRBD2. The V segment lost 2 bases and the J segment 4 bases; nucleotides outside the gene matches: 3. The CDR3 has 14 amino acids. CDR1 and CDR2 (germline): SGHTA, FQGNSA. CDR3 coding DNA: TGTGCCAGCAGCTTATTAGCGGGGGAGTACGAGCAGTACTTC. Its protein is CASSLLAGEYEQYF. Together with reference TRBV7-2 and TRBJ2-7, the CDR3 gives the full variable domain: GAGVSQSPSNKVTEKGKDVELRCDPISGHTALYWYRQSLGQGLEFLIYFQGNSAPDKSGLPSDRFSAERTGGSVSTLTIQRTQQEDSAVYLCASSLLAGEYEQYFGPGTRLTVT.

The chain couples TRBV12-3 or TRBV12-4 to TRBJ2-1; TRBD2 agrees at 9 bases. Germline trimming cut 7 bases from V and 6 bases from J; bases unmatched to any gene: 10. CDR3 length: 15 amino acids. The CDR3 reads CASTLAGLASNEQFF. CDR3 nucleotides: TGTGCCAGCACCCTAGCGGGACTAGCATCCAATGAGCAGTTCTTC.

This clonotype is classed as medium-sized (0.01 to 0.1%). The chain uses TRBV15 and TRBJ2-3; D may be TRBD2 (5 bases). The CDR3 loop spans 16 amino acids. CDR1 and CDR2 from the germline V gene are LNHNV and YYDKDF (reference sequence). Trimming took off 0 bases at V and 2 bases at J, with 12 bases between the two ends. The CDR3 DNA follows: TGTGCCACCAGCAGAGATCGGGAAGGGATCACAGATACGCAGTATTTT. Residues: CATSRDREGITDTQYF.

The gene calls are TRBV30 and TRBJ2-4; weak D call: TRBD1 (6 bases). CDR1 and CDR2 (germline): GTSNPN, SVGIG (reference sequence). The CDR3 runs to 13 residues. Trimming pared 3 bases from V and 5 bases from J, leaving 11 bases between. CDR3 residues: CAWRGTFQNIQYF. The DNA of the CDR3 is TGTGCCTGGAGGGGGACATTTCAAAACATTCAGTACTTC.

By frequency in the sample, this clonotype is medium-sized. V usage is TRBV6-5 and J usage is TRBJ1-2; D is undetermined. This CDR3 contains 12 residues. Trimming shortened V by 6 bases and J by 6 bases, and 11 bases separated the two germline ends. CDR1 MNHEY and CDR2 SVGAGI come from the germline V gene. In DNA form, the CDR3 reads TGTGCCAGCAGACGCCCCGGGGATGGCTACACCTTC. Amino acids: CASRRPGDGYTF.

This clonotype came up a few times. This rearrangement joins TRBV28 to TRBJ1-5; D uncertain. Germline CDR1 reads MDHEN; CDR2 reads SYDVKM. CDR3 length: 14 amino acids. V dropped 2 bases and J dropped 0 bases, with 5 bases sitting between them. CDR3 region: CASSLHFSNQPQHF. The DNA for the CDR3 is TGTGCCAGCAGTTTACACTTTAGCAATCAGCCCCAGCATTTT.

By share of the sample, this clonotype is medium-sized. The rearrangement joins TRBV5-5 to TRBJ1-4; TRBD1 matches 9 bases. V shed 2 bases and J 5 bases; nucleotides not matched to a gene: 4. The V gene's germline CDR1 is SGHKS and CDR2 YYEKEE (reference sequence). This CDR3 has 15 amino acids. The CDR3 sequence: CASSFLQGANEKLFF. The CDR3 bases are TGTGCCAGCAGCTTCTTACAGGGGGCGAATGAAAAACTGTTTTTT.

Within the sample, this clonotype is medium-sized. The chain combines TRBV6-1 with TRBJ2-1; 7 positions agree with TRBD2. Germline values: CDR1 MNHNS, CDR2 SASEGT. The J segment lost 4 bases and the V segment lost 1 base, leaving 4 bases of the junction unmatched. This CDR3 is built from 15 residues. The CDR3 protein is CASSEGGGAYNEQFF. CDR3 coding DNA: TGTGCCAGCAGTGAAGGCGGGGGAGCGTACAATGAGCAGTTCTTC.

This clonotype has only a few counts. The V and J genes are TRBV28 and TRBJ2-7; no firm D call. CDR3 length: 14 residues. Trimming took 3 bases from V and 3 from J, leaving 12 bases between them. Per the germline V gene, CDR1 is MDHEN and CDR2 is SYDVKM. The CDR3 sequence is CASSFPRLNYEQYF. The CDR3 nucleotides read TGTGCCAGCAGTTTTCCCAGGCTAAACTACGAGCAGTACTTC.

This clonotype was seen many times. The chain links TRBV7-9 to TRBJ1-2; possible D gene TRBD1, 5 bases. The CDR3 covers 13 residues. Trimming left V 0 bases short and J 4 bases short, with 6 bases between. Germline values: CDR1 SEHNR, CDR2 FQNEAQ (reference sequence). This chain's CDR3 is CASSLAQGYGYTF. The CDR3 nucleotides read TGTGCCAGCAGCTTAGCTCAGGGCTATGGCTACACCTTC.

This clonotype was seen ten or more times. The rearrangement uses TRBV6-5 and TRBJ2-6, with D hard to call. Trimming took 6 bases from V and 0 from J, leaving 9 bases between them. The germline CDR1 and CDR2 sequences are MNHEY and SVGAGI. This CDR3 region has 15 residues. CDR3 coding DNA: TGTGCCAGCAGATCCTTTGGCTCTGGGGCCAACGTCCTGACTTTC. Encoded protein: CASRSFGSGANVLTF.

In its sample, this clonotype was seen a few times. The V and J genes are TRBV12-3 or TRBV12-4 and TRBJ1-1; the D gene is possibly TRBD1 (5 bases). The CDR3 spans 15 residues. Trimming left V 7 bases short and J 5 bases short, with 20 bases between. CDR3 nucleotides: TGTGCCAGCATTGGGAGGGGAAACACGTATACTGAAGCTTTCTTT. It is translated as CASIGRGNTYTEAFF.

This clonotype is labeled as medium-sized. The chain is built from TRBV15 and TRBJ2-1; D might be TRBD1 (7 bases). Germline CDR1 is LNHNV and CDR2 is YYDKDF (reference sequence). The CDR3 extends over 20 amino acids. Trimming took off 0 bases at V and 1 base at J, with 22 bases between the two ends. The CDR3 nucleotides are TGTGCCACCAGCAGAGAGGGGGCGGGACAGAAGACCCTTTCCTACAATGAGCAGTTCTTC. As protein: CATSREGAGQKTLSYNEQFF. Drawing the rest from reference TRBV15 and TRBJ2-1, the complete variable domain is DAMVIQNPRYQVTQFGKPVTLSCSQTLNHNVMYWYQQKSSQAPKLLFHYYDKDFNNEADTPDNFQSRRPNTSFCFLDIRSPGLGDTAMYLCATSREGAGQKTLSYNEQFFGPGTRLTVL.

The genes are TRBV9 and TRBJ1-2, with D unresolved. Deletions cut 0 bases from V and 1 base from J, with 10 bases between. CDR3 length: 15 residues. Per germline, CDR1 SGDLS and CDR2 YYNGEE. CDR3 amino acids: CASSVEDGINYGYTF. DNA of the CDR3: TGTGCCAGCAGCGTAGAAGACGGTATTAACTATGGCTACACCTTC.

This clonotype was counted only a few times. This sequence joins TRBV30 and TRBJ1-3; perhaps TRBD1 as D (5 bases). Germline CDR1 and CDR2: GTSNPN and SVGIG (reference sequence). The CDR3 consists of 14 residues. V shed 0 bases and J shed 2 bases, with 8 bases lying between them. This chain's CDR3 is CAWSVGRAGNTIYF. The CDR3 DNA reads as TGTGCCTGGAGTGTGGGCAGGGCTGGAAACACCATATATTTT.

This clonotype was observed many times. This rearrangement joins TRBV27 to TRBJ1-5; D gene uncertain. Looked up from germline, CDR1 is MNHEY and CDR2 is SMNVEV (reference sequence). The V and J ends lost 3 bases and 2 bases respectively, with 5 bases between them. The CDR3 runs 13 residues. Here the CDR3 DNA reads TGTGCCAGCAGTTTCATAGGCAATCAGCCCCAGCATTTT. Residues: CASSFIGNQPQHF.

This chain connects TRBV6-1 to TRBJ2-3, with 8 nucleotides matching TRBD2. The CDR3 is made up of 14 amino acids. The trim removed 7 bases at V and 0 bases at J, leaving 3 bases unmatched. Germline assignment: CDR1 MNHNS and CDR2 SASEGT. The CDR3 DNA follows: TGTGCCAGCATGAGCGGGGGCAGCACAGATACGCAGTATTTT. Translating gives CASMSGGSTDTQYF.